The subject of this entry is one T cell receptor beta chain. Its specificity is not known. The entry originates in a study of a mutant IDH1 vaccine in newly diagnosed glioma. Study as a whole: Vaccination began 4-6 weeks post radiotherapy alone, or with temozolomide cycles. Standard pretreatment was either radiotherapy, temozolomide, or, for most, radiochemotherapy with temozolomide.

Per the germline V gene, CDR1 is ENHRY and CDR2 is SYGVKD. The CDR3 length is 13 residues. Trimming removed 2 bases from V and 5 bases from J, with 9 bases in between. As to time point: week 35, safety follow-up. Every single dose of the vaccine, 300 ug of mutant IDH1 20-mer peptide, came with topical imiquimod. The study gave patients eight vaccinations in weeks 1, 3, 5, 7, 11, 15, 19, 23. Profiling relied on immunoSEQ multiplex PCR, and the TCRdb table lists in-frame clones only, not all of them. The data contain 40,000 to 45,000 clones, about 83% of them seen just once; the ten biggest clones take up roughly 5%.

Sequenced material: PBMCs, taken from a glioma patient whose treatment included an IDH1 peptide vaccine. This TCR came from a woman aged 45-59 years with glioma. This chain links TRBV10-3 with TRBJ1-1; TRBD1 is a possible D gene (5 bases). For the CDR3, the DNA is TGTGCCATCAGTGAGGTAGGACAAACTGAAGCTTTCTTT. Translation gives CAISEVGQTEAFF.